The rows below give T cell receptor beta chains drawn from one sample of a study of blood T cell repertoires in COVID-19. Measured with immunoSEQ multiplex PCR; TCRdb has only the in-frame clones, and not every one. The sample comprises about 320,000 clones, about 85% of which are singletons, and less than 6% rests with the top ten. The specimen sequenced was PBMCs or T cells enriched from blood (not recorded which). The receptors shown here come from a woman in her 30s who had recovered from COVID-19. CDR3s include the opening cysteine and the closing phenylalanine or tryptophan. The D gene is left open where the match is weak. Size is stated for part of the rows, as once, few or many counts, or as a class when the clone is expanded.

d_call	clone_size	v_call	j_call	cdr3_aa	cdr3_nt
-	few	TRBV2	TRBJ2-7	CASGQFYEQYF	TGTGCCAGTGGACAGTTCTACGAGCAGTACTTC
-	-	TRBV19	TRBJ1-4	CASSLTADNEKLFF	TGTGCCAGTAGTTTGACAGCAGATAATGAAAAACTGTTTTTT
TRBD2	-	TRBV5-8	TRBJ2-1	CASSPYIELAGSDNEQFF	TGTGCCAGCAGCCCCTACATAGAACTAGCGGGGTCGGACAATGAGCAGTTCTTC
-	-	TRBV20-1	TRBJ2-7	CSARGAYEQYF	TGCAGTGCTAGAGGAGCTTACGAGCAGTACTTC
-	-	TRBV5-1	TRBJ1-3	CASSLPPGKFWMSGNTIYF	TGCGCCAGCAGCTTACCGCCAGGAAAGTTCTGGATGTCCGGAAACACCATATATTTT
TRBD2	-	TRBV9	TRBJ2-1	CASSVGPGGSYNEQFF	TGTGCCAGCAGCGTAGGGCCGGGGGGCTCCTACAATGAGCAGTTCTTC
-	once	TRBV9	TRBJ1-4	CASSVALQVNEKLFF	TGTGCCAGCAGCGTAGCTCTACAGGTTAATGAAAAACTGTTTTTT
-	-	TRBV19	TRBJ2-1	CASSMAPRGQNNEQFF	TGTGCCAGTAGTATGGCCCCCAGGGGTCAGAACAATGAGCAGTTCTTC
-	-	TRBV7-9	TRBJ1-2	CASSPPGQGNYGYTF	TGTGCCAGCAGTCCCCCGGGACAAGGGAACTATGGCTACACCTTC
-	-	TRBV9	TRBJ1-1	CASSPRDTVEAFF	TGTGCCAGCAGCCCCAGGGACACGGTTGAAGCTTTCTTT
TRBD1	-	TRBV19	TRBJ1-5	CASRGTGGTGNQPQHF	TGTGCCAGTAGGGGGACAGGGGGCACGGGCAATCAGCCCCAGCATTTT
-	-	TRBV21-1	TRBJ1-2	CASRAGQQNVGYTF	TGTGCCAGCAGGGCGGGACAGCAGAATGTTGGCTACACCTTC
TRBD2	-	TRBV2	TRBJ2-1	CASDFDSGRDTEQFF	TGTGCCAGCGACTTCGACTCCGGGAGGGACACTGAGCAGTTCTTC
-	-	TRBV30	TRBJ1-2	CAWSRSTGQGYTF	TGTGCCTGGAGCCGCTCAACAGGGCAAGGCTACACCTTC
TRBD1	-	TRBV27	TRBJ1-4	CASSRRQGKNEKLFF	TGTGCCAGCAGCCGGAGACAGGGGAAAAATGAAAAACTGTTTTTT
TRBD1	-	TRBV14	TRBJ2-3	CASSQVPGGNTQYF	TGTGCCAGCAGCCAAGTGCCAGGGGGAAATACGCAGTATTTT
TRBD1	-	TRBV5-1	TRBJ1-1	CASSTTGTGNTEAFF	TGCGCCAGCAGCACAACCGGGACAGGGAACACTGAAGCTTTCTTT
-	-	TRBV7-2	TRBJ1-2	CASSLGPGKEGYTF	TGTGCCAGCAGCTTAGGGCCCGGGAAGGAAGGCTACACCTTC
-	-	TRBV14	TRBJ2-7	CASSQGHLYEQYF	TGTGCCAGCAGCCAAGGACACCTCTACGAGCAGTACTTC
-	-	TRBV5-1	TRBJ2-1	CASSLGPTSSYNEQFF	TGCGCCAGCAGTCTGGGGCCCACCAGCTCCTACAATGAGCAGTTCTTC
-	-	TRBV9	TRBJ1-1	CASSPSFGRNTEAFF	TGTGCCAGCAGCCCCAGTTTTGGGAGAAACACTGAAGCTTTCTTT
-	-	TRBV4-1	TRBJ1-3	CASSQEGSSGNTIYF	TGCGCCAGCAGCCAAGAGGGCAGCTCTGGAAACACCATATATTTT
-	once	TRBV4-3	TRBJ1-2	CASSQERGARNYGYTF	TGCGCCAGCAGCCAAGAACGAGGTGCCAGAAACTATGGCTACACCTTC
TRBD2	-	TRBV6-4	TRBJ2-2	CASSHGGETGELFF	TGTGCCAGCAGTCACGGGGGGGAAACCGGGGAGCTGTTTTTT
-	-	TRBV30	TRBJ1-1	CAWRISLLEAFF	TGTGCCTGGAGGATAAGCCTTCTGGAAGCTTTCTTT
-	-	TRBV2	TRBJ1-4	CASSDPGVGEKLFF	TGTGCCAGCAGTGACCCCGGGGTGGGGGAAAAACTGTTTTTT
TRBD1	-	TRBV3-1/TRBV3-2	TRBJ1-2	CASSRETGGQGGYTF	TGTGCCAGCAGCCGAGAAACAGGGGGTCAAGGCGGCTACACCTTC
TRBD1	-	TRBV7-8	TRBJ1-2	CASRDWGTGINYGYTF	TGTGCCAGCAGAGATTGGGGGACAGGGATTAACTATGGCTACACCTTC
-	-	TRBV21-1	TRBJ1-5	CASNPPTPNQPQHF	TGTGCCAGCAACCCACCGACACCAAATCAGCCCCAGCATTTT
-	-	TRBV27	TRBJ2-7	CASSPRGLGGLGVHEQYF	TGTGCCAGCAGCCCCCGGGGGTTGGGGGGATTGGGGGTCCACGAGCAGTACTTC
-	-	TRBV3-1/TRBV3-2	TRBJ1-3	CASSLTAGNTIYF	TGTGCCAGCAGCCTTACAGCTGGAAACACCATATATTTT
TRBD1	-	TRBV12-3/TRBV12-4	TRBJ1-4	CASRQGAWRLFF	TGTGCCAGCAGACAGGGGGCTTGGCGACTGTTTTTT
TRBD1	-	TRBV7-2	TRBJ1-1	CASSLYVPRQGAEAFF	TGTGCCAGCAGCTTATATGTTCCCCGACAGGGGGCTGAAGCTTTCTTT
TRBD2	-	TRBV10-2	TRBJ2-5	CASSESGGSGGQQETQYF	TGCGCCAGCAGTGAGTCAGGAGGTAGCGGGGGGCAGCAAGAGACCCAGTACTTC
TRBD1	-	TRBV6-5	TRBJ1-6	CASIGTGGSPLHF	TGTGCCAGCATCGGGACAGGGGGATCACCCCTCCACTTT
TRBD1	-	TRBV7-9	TRBJ2-1	CASRMTGAHEQFF	TGTGCCAGCCGAATGACAGGGGCCCATGAGCAGTTCTTC
-	-	TRBV2	TRBJ2-7	CASRELYRDTYEQYF	TGTGCCAGCAGAGAACTGTACAGGGATACCTACGAGCAGTACTTC
-	-	TRBV5-1	TRBJ2-2	CASSLVQGGTGELFF	TGCGCCAGCAGCTTGGTTCAGGGCGGCACCGGGGAGCTGTTTTTT
TRBD2	-	TRBV7-9	TRBJ2-7	CAVGGSEGLGFEQYF	TGTGCCGTGGGGGGGAGTGAAGGGCTAGGGTTCGAGCAGTACTTC
-	-	TRBV30	TRBJ1-2	CALTRWAGGYTF	TGTGCCTTGACCCGTTGGGCAGGCGGCTACACCTTC
-	-	TRBV15	TRBJ1-5	CATSRADQPQHF	TGTGCCACCAGCAGAGCCGATCAGCCCCAGCATTTT
TRBD1	few	TRBV7-3	TRBJ1-5	CASSIGTDSNQPQHF	TGTGCCAGCAGCATCGGGACAGATAGCAATCAGCCCCAGCATTTT
TRBD2	-	TRBV6-2/TRBV6-3	TRBJ2-7	CASSSGGGPYEQYF	TGTGCCAGCAGTTCCGGCGGGGGTCCCTACGAGCAGTACTTC
-	-	TRBV10-2	TRBJ1-1	CASSVGVDTEAFF	TGCGCCAGCAGCGTAGGGGTGGACACTGAAGCTTTCTTT
-	-	TRBV6-5	TRBJ1-1	CASSSLGGTEAFF	TGTGCCAGCAGTAGTCTGGGGGGCACTGAAGCTTTCTTT
-	-	TRBV5-1	TRBJ1-2	CASSWESYGYTF	TGCGCCAGCAGCTGGGAGTCCTATGGCTACACCTTC
-	-	TRBV13	TRBJ2-6	CASSLDSRTSGANVLTF	TGTGCCAGCAGCCTGGACAGTAGAACTTCTGGGGCCAACGTCCTGACTTTC
-	-	TRBV28	TRBJ2-7	CASSSAVWGETYEQYF	TGTGCCAGCAGTTCCGCTGTCTGGGGGGAGACCTACGAGCAGTACTTC
-	-	TRBV4-1	TRBJ1-1	CASSQDWSMTVTEAFF	TGCGCCAGCAGCCAAGATTGGTCGATGACAGTCACTGAAGCTTTCTTT
TRBD2	-	TRBV18	TRBJ2-7	CASSPRGGYEQYF	TGTGCCAGCTCACCACGGGGGGGATACGAGCAGTACTTC
TRBD1	once	TRBV5-1	TRBJ1-1	CASGWGQMNTEAFF	TGCGCCAGTGGCTGGGGACAGATGAACACTGAAGCTTTCTTT
TRBD1	-	TRBV11-2	TRBJ1-1	CASSGRQGLDTEAFF	TGTGCCAGCAGCGGAAGACAGGGGCTGGACACTGAAGCTTTCTTT
-	-	TRBV7-9	TRBJ1-4	CASSLALGATNEKLFF	TGTGCCAGCAGCTTAGCGCTAGGGGCAACTAATGAAAAACTGTTTTTT
TRBD2	-	TRBV5-1	TRBJ2-3	CASSLVASGGSGTDTQYF	TGCGCCAGCAGCTTGGTGGCTAGCGGGGGATCTGGCACAGATACGCAGTATTTT
-	-	TRBV7-3	TRBJ1-1	CASTVKNTEAFF	TGTGCCAGCACCGTAAAGAACACTGAAGCTTTCTTT
TRBD1	-	TRBV4-3	TRBJ2-7	CASSQVPGQGTYEQYF	TGCGCCAGCAGCCAAGTGCCGGGACAGGGGACCTACGAGCAGTACTTC
TRBD2	-	TRBV27	TRBJ2-1	CASCRLAGGSAYNEQFF	TGTGCCAGCTGTCGACTAGCGGGGGGATCCGCCTACAATGAGCAGTTCTTC
-	-	TRBV4-3	TRBJ1-1	CASSQDLVDTRRKDTEAFF	TGCGCCAGCAGCCAAGATCTGGTGGACACCCGGCGGAAGGACACTGAAGCTTTCTTT
-	-	TRBV4-1	TRBJ2-1	CASRQTGGHYNEQFF	TGCGCCAGCAGACAAACGGGGGGCCATTACAATGAGCAGTTCTTC
-	-	TRBV19	TRBJ1-1	CASSIRTKNTEAFF	TGTGCCAGTAGTATACGGACAAAGAACACTGAAGCTTTCTTT